These 25 T cell receptor beta chains were sequenced from one sample in a study of T cell responses to AZD1222 COVID-19 vaccine. The protocol was immunoSEQ multiplex PCR, while the TCRdb copy is restricted to in-frame clones and leaves out a portion. The sample lists approximately 160,000 clones; 90% were seen once. The input for sequencing was peripheral blood, taken on day 0 of AZD1222 vaccination. Source of these receptors: an adult in good health.

V and J are TRBV6-2 or TRBV6-3 and TRBJ1-1; perhaps TRBD1 as D (5 bases). Germline CDR1 and CDR2: MNHEY and SVGEGT. CDR3 length: 14 amino acids. Trimming left V 5 bases short and J 4 bases short, with 14 bases between. CDR3 bases: TGTGCCAGCAGTCGGACCCTCGGGGCCACTGAAGCTTTCTTT. Protein: CASSRTLGATEAFF.

The chain joins TRBV5-1 to TRBJ2-5, with D unclear. The CDR3 is 13 residues long. The germline CDR1 and CDR2 sequences are SGHRS and YFSETQ. V shed 4 bases and J shed 1 base, with 8 bases lying between them. The DNA of the CDR3 is TGCGCCAGCAGCGACGCAGGCCAAGAGACCCAGTACTTC. Translated: CASSDAGQETQYF.

The sample holds one count of this clone. CDR3 sequence: CASSPRQTGNTIYF. CDR3 DNA sequence: TGTGCCAGCAGCCCGAGACAGACTGGAAACACCATATATTTT. This chain links TRBV7-9 with TRBJ1-3; D possibly corresponds to TRBD1 (5 bases). The V gene lost 5 bases and the J gene lost 2 bases, with 10 bases spanning the gap. The CDR3 extends over 14 amino acids. Germline loops: CDR1 SEHNR, CDR2 FQNEAQ (reference sequence).

This sequence joins TRBV18 and TRBJ1-6; D uncertain. This CDR3 spans 13 amino acids. The V gene's germline CDR1 is KGHSH and CDR2 LQKENI. V was clipped by 2 bases and J by 6 bases, with 5 bases between them. Written as DNA, the CDR3 is TGTGCCAGCTCACCAGGTCGTAATTCACCCCTCCACTTT. It specifies CASSPGRNSPLHF.

The rearrangement uses TRBV9 and TRBJ1-2, with a weak D call TRBD1 (6 bases). V lost 0 bases, J lost 0 bases, and 9 bases lay in between. This CDR3 comprises 15 residues. CDR1 and CDR2 (germline): SGDLS, YYNGEE. CDR3 sequence (DNA): TGTGCCAGCAGCGTAGCACAGGGCTCTAACTATGGCTACACCTTC. Its translation is CASSVAQGSNYGYTF.

V usage is TRBV7-9 and J usage is TRBJ2-5, with 12 bases identical to TRBD2. J lost 2 bases, V lost 2 bases, and 3 bases had no gene match. The germline CDR1 and CDR2 sequences are SEHNR and FQNEAQ (reference sequence). This CDR3 has 16 amino acids. The CDR3 DNA reads as TGTGCCAGCAGCTTATGGACTAGCGGGGCACAAGAGACCCAGTACTTC. Translated: CASSLWTSGAQETQYF. The variable domain in full, with the rest retrieved from reference TRBV7-9 and TRBJ2-5, is DTGVSQNPRHKITKRGQNVTFRCDPISEHNRLYWYRQTLGQGPEFLTYFQNEAQLEKSRLLSDRFSAERPKGSFSTLEIQRTEQGDSAMYLCASSLWTSGAQETQYFGPGTRLLVL.

V gene TRBV4-1 combines with J gene TRBJ2-1; a weak D match, TRBD2 (6 bases). The CDR3 has 17 residues. Germline loops: CDR1 MGHRA, CDR2 YSYEKL. V was trimmed by 0 bases and J by 4 bases, leaving 16 bases between them. This chain's CDR3 is CASSQDLLNGRYNEQFF. The CDR3, as DNA: TGCGCCAGCAGCCAAGATCTCCTTAACGGGAGATACAATGAGCAGTTCTTC.

The V gene is TRBV24-1, the J gene TRBJ2-3; D remains unclear. The V end was cut by 7 bases, the J end by 4 bases, with 14 bases between. The CDR3 totals 14 residues. The V gene's germline CDR1 is KGHDR and CDR2 SFDVKD. This CDR3 reads CATRGNGLADTQYF. The CDR3 nucleotides are TGTGCCACCAGGGGGAATGGGTTGGCAGATACGCAGTATTTT.

The V and J genes are TRBV2 and TRBJ1-4, with D possibly being TRBD1 (5 bases). CDR1 is SNHLY, CDR2 FYNNEI, per germline. Trimming shortened V by 0 bases and J by 4 bases, and 12 bases separated the two germline ends. This CDR3 comprises 16 residues. The CDR3 loop reads CASSEAEGAGNEKLFF. The DNA for the CDR3 is TGTGCCAGCAGTGAAGCGGAAGGGGCGGGTAATGAAAAACTGTTTTTT.

V gene TRBV7-2 combines with J gene TRBJ2-3, with 15 bases lining up with TRBD2. V gave up 1 base and J gave up 14 bases; unmatched junction bases: 13. This CDR3 region has 17 residues. Germline V gene sequence: CDR1 SGHTA, CDR2 FQGNSA. In DNA, the CDR3 is TGTGCCAGCAGCTTAGGCACTCTTGGACTAGCGGGGGGGCTTGGGTATTTT. Translation: CASSLGTLGLAGGLGYF.

The chain has TRBV7-9 and TRBJ1-4; TRBD1 might be the D (5 bases). Germline-derived CDR1 and CDR2 are SEHNR and FQNEAQ (reference sequence). CDR3 length equals 13 residues. Trimming took off 2 bases at V and 7 bases at J, with 8 bases between the two ends. In DNA form, the CDR3 reads TGTGCCAGCAGCTTACGGACAACTGAAAAACTGTTTTTT. It yields the protein CASSLRTTEKLFF. Complete variable domain (other parts from reference TRBV7-9 and TRBJ1-4): DTGVSQNPRHKITKRGQNVTFRCDPISEHNRLYWYRQTLGQGPEFLTYFQNEAQLEKSRLLSDRFSAERPKGSFSTLEIQRTEQGDSAMYLCASSLRTTEKLFFGSGTQLSVL.

This rearrangement joins TRBV4-1 to TRBJ2-5, with no clear D. The CDR3 loop spans 15 amino acids. Germline lookup yields CDR1 MGHRA and CDR2 YSYEKL. V lost 0 bases, J lost 5 bases, and 13 bases lay in between. The CDR3 is CASSQDPGTGETQYF. CDR3 coding DNA: TGCGCCAGCAGCCAAGATCCCGGAACGGGTGAGACCCAGTACTTC.

The chain recombines TRBV24-1 with TRBJ1-2, with D hard to call. Germline V lookup: CDR1 KGHDR, CDR2 SFDVKD. The length of the CDR3 is 14 residues. Trimming cost V 6 bases and J 3 bases, with 13 bases left between them. CDR3 bases: TGTGCCACCAGTCCTCCGGCTTGGGACTATGGCTACACCTTC. Translation gives CATSPPAWDYGYTF.

This chain connects TRBV5-8 to TRBJ1-2; D is undetermined. Germline V gene lookup returns CDR1 SGHTS and CDR2 YDEGEE. Trimming cost V 5 bases and J 4 bases, with 12 bases left between them. CDR3 length equals 13 residues. For the CDR3, the DNA is TGTGCCAGCAGGACTATAGGCGGCTATGGCTACACCTTC. It specifies CASRTIGGYGYTF.

The chain couples TRBV5-4 to TRBJ1-3, with 7 bases matching TRBD1. V was pared by 5 bases and J by 0 bases, with 5 bases of the junction left unmatched. Germline loops: CDR1 SGHNT, CDR2 YYREEE (reference sequence). This CDR3 region has 15 residues. The DNA for the CDR3 is TGTGCCAGCAGGCGACAGGGCCCCTCTGGAAACACCATATATTTT. Its protein is CASRRQGPSGNTIYF. Combining the CDR3 with reference TRBV5-4 and TRBJ1-3 gives the whole variable domain ETGVTQSPTHLIKTRGQQVTLRCSSQSGHNTVSWYQQALGQGPQFIFQYYREEENGRGNFPPRFSGLQFPNYSSELNVNALELDDSALYLCASRRQGPSGNTIYFGEGSWLTVV.

The chain uses TRBV5-4 and TRBJ2-3; 7 nucleotides agree with TRBD2. CDR1 is SGHNT and CDR2 is YYREEE in the germline V gene (reference sequence). The J segment lost 2 bases and the V segment lost 4 bases, leaving 7 bases of the junction unmatched. The CDR3 length is 15 residues. CDR3 in DNA: TGTGCCAGCAGCGGGCGGGGGTCGACCACAGATACGCAGTATTTT. This gives the protein CASSGRGSTTDTQYF. The variable domain in full, completed from reference TRBV5-4 and TRBJ2-3, reads ETGVTQSPTHLIKTRGQQVTLRCSSQSGHNTVSWYQQALGQGPQFIFQYYREEENGRGNFPPRFSGLQFPNYSSELNVNALELDDSALYLCASSGRGSTTDTQYFGPGTRLTVL.

This chain connects TRBV7-8 to TRBJ2-5, with D maybe TRBD2 (5 bases). Germline assignment: CDR1 SGHVS and CDR2 FQNEAQ. The V end lost 6 bases, the J end lost 4 bases, and 15 bases lay between the germline ends. This CDR3 has 14 residues. CDR3 region: CASSYGGDSETQYF. CDR3 nucleotides: TGTGCCAGCAGTTATGGAGGCGATTCAGAGACCCAGTACTTC.

This chain uses TRBV27 with TRBJ1-5; D gene unclear. Trimming removed 5 bases from V and 1 base from J, with 12 bases in between. Germline V lookup: CDR1 MNHEY, CDR2 SMNVEV (reference sequence). This CDR3 is built from 15 residues. The CDR3 sequence: CASSPTRLSNQPQHF. Written as DNA, the CDR3 is TGTGCCAGCAGTCCCACCCGGCTAAGCAATCAGCCCCAGCATTTT.

V gene TRBV6-5 combines with J gene TRBJ1-1, with D unresolved. Trimming removed 5 bases from V and 2 bases from J, with 15 bases in between. CDR3 length equals 15 residues. From germline, CDR1 is MNHEY and CDR2 SVGAGI. The DNA of the CDR3 is TGTGCCAGCAGTCCCTGGGATGCGGATAACACTGAAGCTTTCTTT. Protein sequence: CASSPWDADNTEAFF.

The gene calls are TRBV6-2 or TRBV6-3 and TRBJ2-7; TRBD1 is a possible D gene (5 bases). This CDR3 has 13 residues. The ends were cut back, 0 bases at V and 7 bases at J, with 10 bases in the middle. Germline V gene data show CDR1 as MNHEY and CDR2 as SVGEGT. The CDR3, as DNA: TGTGCCAGCAGTTACTCGGAAAGGGGAGAGCAGTACTTC. The encoded protein is CASSYSERGEQYF.

V gene TRBV5-4 combines with J gene TRBJ1-4; 7 nucleotides align to TRBD1. CDR1 and CDR2 (germline): SGHNT, YYREEE (reference sequence). V lost 7 bases to trimming and J lost 7 bases; unmatched junction nucleotides: 7. The CDR3 extends over 13 amino acids. CDR3 nucleotide sequence: TGTGCCAGCCAGACAGGGAAGTTTGAAAAACTGTTTTTT. Translating it yields CASQTGKFEKLFF.

The V and J genes are TRBV7-9 and TRBJ1-1; no reliable D call. Trimming stripped 5 bases from V and 10 bases from J, with 14 bases between. CDR3 length: 12 residues. The germline V gene encodes CDR1 SEHNR and CDR2 FQNEAQ (reference sequence). CDR3 DNA sequence: TGTGCCAGCAGCCGATTCGACAACGGAGCTTTCTTT. It encodes CASSRFDNGAFF.

This clone was detected once. This rearrangement joins TRBV7-2 to TRBJ2-2, with unresolved D. The germline V and J ends were trimmed by 1 base and 4 bases, with 10 bases remaining between them. The CDR3 sequence is 15 residues long. CDR1 SGHTA and CDR2 FQGNSA come from the germline V gene. The CDR3 reads CASSLDWGSTGELFF. In DNA, the CDR3 is TGTGCCAGCAGCTTAGATTGGGGATCCACCGGGGAGCTGTTTTTT.

This chain connects TRBV30 to TRBJ2-5, with 8 bases identical to TRBD2. CDR1 is GTSNPN, CDR2 SVGIG, per germline (reference sequence). The V segment lost 0 bases and the J segment 5 bases; nucleotides outside the gene matches: 5. The CDR3 totals 14 residues. In DNA form, the CDR3 reads TGTGCCTGGAGTGTCGGGGGGGGCTTGGAGACCCAGTACTTC. Amino acid sequence: CAWSVGGGLETQYF. The full variable domain, its missing parts supplied by reference TRBV30 and TRBJ2-5, is SQTIHQWPATLVQPVGSPLSLECTVEGTSNPNLYWYRQAAGRGLQLLFYSVGIGQISSEVPQNLSASRPQDRQFILSSKKLLLSDSGFYLCAWSVGGGLETQYFGPGTRLLVL.

This chain connects TRBV7-9 to TRBJ1-4; D is perhaps TRBD1 (6 bases). The germline gives CDR1 SEHNR, CDR2 FQNEAQ (reference sequence). This CDR3 spans 14 amino acids. Trimming stripped 1 base from V and 13 bases from J, with 16 bases between. CDR3 nucleotides: TGTGCCAGCAGCTTAGTCACAGGGCCTGAGCGACTGTTTTTT. Translated, it gives CASSLVTGPERLFF.